The sequence of this TCR beta chain was determined in a study of T-cell reconstitution after alpha-beta-depleted transplantation in children (dated by TCRdb to between 2015 and 2016). Concerning the study at large: The study quantitatively tracked T-cell immune reconstitution after TCRalphabeta/CD19-depleted allogeneic hematopoietic cell transplantation in children using TCR repertoire profiling.

Trimming takes 2 bases from V and 4 bases from J, and the germline ends sit 15 bases apart. From its cysteine to its phenylalanine, the CDR3 spans 16 amino acids. The only DNA kept is the CDR3, 48 bases in frame from the first base. CDR1 SGHNT and CDR2 YYREEE were looked up in the germline V gene (reference sequence). Details on this clonotype: Its antigen remains undetermined. It has no much larger one-base neighbor in the sample; base qualities were not kept.

The library was prepared using PCR. Sequenced using an Illumina HiSeq 2500. Molecular barcoding was employed in the preparation of TCR libraries, with unique molecular identifiers being used to normalize TCRbeta repertoire quantification. TCRdb reprocessed the public reads (quality trimming at Q25 with fastp, clone calling with MiXCR) and kept in-frame beta chains. All rows with the same CDR3 protein become a single entry with the most common DNA and genes. For this sample there are over 550,000 distinct CDR3 sequences; about 10% appear just once. Together, the top ten hold about 4.2% of the sample. Sequencing used PBMCs from the stem cell graft donor, obtained from the stem cell graft. The clonotype comes from a human donor who donated a stem cell graft to a child with acute myeloid leukemia. Recombination connected TRBV5-4 to TRBJ2-2, and TRBD1 may be the D gene, going by 6 matching bases. In nucleotides, the sequence is TGTGCCAGCAGCTTTGGAGGCAGGGGTGGCACCGGGGAGCTGTTTTTT. Its protein reads: CASSFGGRGGTGELFF.